The sample holds one count of the clone carrying this T cell receptor beta chain. The antigen is unknown. A read error is possible here, since a much larger clone lies one base away. This entry comes from a study of T cell repertoires in cytomegalovirus infection. Across the study: Public TCR beta signatures marked donors with CMV infection and the matching HLA. Study observations and caveats: HLA-C-restricted CMV clonotypes gave the most frequent clonotype in two of eight donors.

The germline V gene has CDR1 SNHLY and CDR2 FYNNEI. V lost 9 bases and J lost 4, with 10 bases in between. The CDR3 has 12 amino acids. TCRdb reprocessed the reads with MiXCR, giving one entry per CDR3 protein. The sample lists approximately 630,000 distinct CDR3 sequences, 24% seen once, with 8% in the top ten. The J gene is TRBJ1-3, the V gene TRBV2; no clear D. The clonotype originates from a human donor in good health (CMV status not recorded). Some clones in this sample may be carry-over from other donors' samples. Input material: CD8+ T cells from PBMCs. The CDR3 spells CARTLVGNTIYF. The CDR3, as DNA: TGTGCCAGGACCCTTGTAGGAAACACCATATATTTT.